The rows below give T cell receptor beta chains drawn from one sample of a study of shared clonotypes between healthy human individuals. Clones were read by immunoSEQ multiplex PCR, and TCRdb kept only the in-frame ones, dropping some. Of 2 million to 2.5 million clones in the sample, 85% to 95% were seen once. Sequencing was done on a sample of naive CD4+ T cells sorted from blood. Receptors were obtained from a man aged 18 to 29 in good health. Both conserved end residues are part of each CDR3. D genes are given only for firm matches. Rows give clone size only sometimes, using once, few, many, or a class for an expanded clone.

V gene: TRBV14
clone size: .
J gene: TRBJ2-3
D gene: .
CDR3 protein: CASSRDLGSRTDTQYF
CDR3 DNA: TGTGCCAGCAGCCGAGATCTCGGGAGCCGAACAGATACGCAGTATTTT

V gene: TRBV2
clone size: .
J gene: TRBJ2-5
D gene: .
CDR3 protein: CASRNEWTQYF
CDR3 DNA: TGTGCCAGCAGAAATGAATGGACCCAGTACTTC

V gene: TRBV10-3
clone size: .
J gene: TRBJ2-5
D gene: .
CDR3 protein: CAISEPGYGPKETQYF
CDR3 DNA: TGTGCCATCAGTGAGCCGGGCTACGGTCCGAAAGAGACCCAGTACTTC

V gene: TRBV6-4
clone size: .
J gene: TRBJ2-1
D gene: .
CDR3 protein: CARNNEQFF
CDR3 DNA: TGTGCCAGGAACAATGAGCAGTTCTTC

V gene: TRBV7-7
clone size: once
J gene: TRBJ2-5
D gene: .
CDR3 protein: CASSPLETQYF
CDR3 DNA: TGTGCTAGCAGCCCTCTGGAGACCCAGTACTTC

V gene: TRBV5-6
clone size: .
J gene: TRBJ2-5
D gene: TRBD1
CDR3 protein: CASSPDRGLSETQYF
CDR3 DNA: TGTGCCAGCAGCCCGGACAGGGGGCTTTCAGAGACCCAGTACTTC

V gene: TRBV19
clone size: once
J gene: TRBJ2-7
D gene: .
CDR3 protein: CASSIIRSNEQYF
CDR3 DNA: TGTGCCAGTAGTATTATCAGGAGCAACGAGCAGTACTTC

V gene: TRBV9
clone size: .
J gene: TRBJ2-5
D gene: .
CDR3 protein: CASTPAGSETQYF
CDR3 DNA: TGTGCCAGCACCCCCGCAGGGAGTGAGACCCAGTACTTC

V gene: TRBV5-1
clone size: once
J gene: TRBJ1-3
D gene: TRBD1
CDR3 protein: CASSAGQLTGNTIYF
CDR3 DNA: TGCGCCAGCAGCGCGGGACAGCTAACTGGAAACACCATATATTTT

V gene: TRBV29-1
clone size: .
J gene: TRBJ2-5
D gene: .
CDR3 protein: CSVEPPGQLETQYF
CDR3 DNA: TGCAGCGTTGAACCCCCCGGACAGCTAGAGACCCAGTACTTC

V gene: TRBV25-1
clone size: .
J gene: TRBJ2-2
D gene: TRBD1
CDR3 protein: CASRGTATGELFF
CDR3 DNA: TGTGCCAGCAGGGGGACAGCCACCGGGGAGCTGTTTTTT

V gene: TRBV11-2
clone size: .
J gene: TRBJ2-7
D gene: TRBD2
CDR3 protein: CASSSIASGLAETYEQYF
CDR3 DNA: TGTGCCAGCAGCTCGATTGCCTCGGGACTAGCGGAGACCTACGAGCAGTACTTC

V gene: TRBV30
clone size: .
J gene: TRBJ2-3
D gene: TRBD1
CDR3 protein: CAWSFDRGLGDTQYF
CDR3 DNA: TGTGCCTGGAGTTTTGACAGGGGGCTAGGAGATACGCAGTATTTT

V gene: TRBV10-3
clone size: .
J gene: TRBJ1-2
D gene: .
CDR3 protein: CAISESLISRDGYTF
CDR3 DNA: TGTGCCATCAGTGAGTCGCTTATTTCAAGGGATGGCTACACCTTC

V gene: TRBV5-1
clone size: .
J gene: TRBJ2-1
D gene: TRBD2
CDR3 protein: CASSGGLAGRSYNEQFF
CDR3 DNA: TGCGCCAGCAGCGGGGGACTAGCGGGACGATCCTACAATGAGCAGTTCTTC